The rows below give T cell receptor beta chains drawn from one sample of a study of blood T cell repertoires in COVID-19. Sequencing was performed with immunoSEQ multiplex PCR; in TCRdb, only in-frame clones are kept and a portion is missing. The sample lists around 30,000 clones; more than 80% were seen once. The sequenced sample consisted of peripheral blood. Receptors were obtained from a male donor with active COVID-19. CDR3s include the opening cysteine and the closing phenylalanine or tryptophan. D genes are given only for firm matches. Size is stated for part of the rows, as once, few or many counts, or as a class when the clone is expanded.

D,size,V,J,CDR3,DNA
TRBD2,NA,TRBV6-5,TRBJ2-5,CASEGLAGGWETQYF,TGTGCCAGCGAGGGACTAGCGGGGGGGTGGGAGACCCAGTACTTC
NA,NA,TRBV2,TRBJ2-1,CASSADSYNEQFF,TGTGCCAGCAGTGCAGACAGCTACAATGAGCAGTTCTTC
NA,NA,TRBV7-8,TRBJ2-5,CASSLFEGLATKETQYF,TGTGCCAGCAGCTTATTCGAAGGGCTAGCGACCAAAGAGACCCAGTACTTC
TRBD1,NA,TRBV3-1/TRBV3-2,TRBJ1-1,CASSLTGETEAFF,TGTGCCAGCAGCCTCACAGGGGAAACTGAAGCTTTCTTT
NA,NA,TRBV11-3,TRBJ1-1,CASSLGQGSRNTEAFF,TGTGCCAGCAGCTTAGGGCAGGGTAGCCGGAACACTGAAGCTTTCTTT
TRBD1,NA,TRBV9,TRBJ1-6,CASSGATGGIFNSPLHF,TGTGCCAGCAGCGGGGCGACAGGGGGGATTTTTAATTCACCCCTCCACTTT
TRBD2,once,TRBV9,TRBJ2-1,CASSAGGSSYNEQFF,TGTGCCAGCAGCGCGGGGGGGAGCTCCTACAATGAGCAGTTCTTC
NA,NA,TRBV5-1,TRBJ2-2,CASSLILAGELFF,TGCGCCAGCAGCTTGATCCTAGCCGGGGAGCTGTTTTTT
NA,NA,TRBV7-8,TRBJ1-4,CASSLENLGGEKLFF,TGTGCCAGCAGCTTAGAAAACTTGGGAGGTGAAAAACTGTTTTTT
NA,NA,TRBV7-9,TRBJ1-1,CASSLDMNTEAFF,TGTGCCAGCAGCTTAGACATGAACACTGAAGCTTTCTTT
NA,NA,TRBV6-5,TRBJ2-7,CASSTGSSEQYF,TGTGCCAGCAGTACAGGGAGCTCAGAGCAGTACTTC
NA,NA,TRBV4-3,TRBJ2-7,CASSPSLAYEQYF,TGCGCCAGCAGCCCGAGTCTAGCTTACGAGCAGTACTTC
TRBD2,NA,TRBV7-8,TRBJ2-3,CASSLALQGATSGGATDTQYF,TGTGCCAGCAGCTTAGCGCTACAGGGGGCCACTAGCGGGGGGGCCACAGATACGCAGTATTTT
TRBD2,NA,TRBV11-3,TRBJ2-3,CASSLGLAGSTDTQYF,TGTGCCAGCAGCTTAGGACTAGCGGGGAGCACAGATACGCAGTATTTT
NA,NA,TRBV5-1,TRBJ2-5,CASSLWSGVYQETQYF,TGCGCCAGCAGCTTGTGGTCAGGGGTTTACCAAGAGACCCAGTACTTC
TRBD1,NA,TRBV3-1/TRBV3-2,TRBJ1-6,CASSQKGAGQGALPLHF,TGTGCCAGCAGCCAGAAGGGGGCGGGACAGGGGGCTCTCCCCCTCCACTTT
NA,NA,TRBV18,TRBJ1-3,CASSPYGSLSGNTIYF,TGTGCCAGCTCACCCTACGGGAGCCTCTCTGGAAACACCATATATTTT
TRBD1,NA,TRBV25-1,TRBJ2-3,CASSGGDRVFSTQYF,TGTGCCAGCAGTGGGGGGGACAGGGTCTTTAGTACGCAGTATTTT
TRBD1,NA,TRBV18,TRBJ2-3,CASSPRQGNTDTQYF,TGTGCCAGCTCACCGAGACAGGGAAACACAGATACGCAGTATTTT
TRBD1,NA,TRBV4-2,TRBJ2-5,CASSQVGTGQETQYF,TGTGCCAGCAGCCAAGTTGGGACAGGGCAAGAGACCCAGTACTTC
NA,NA,TRBV4-2,TRBJ2-1,CASSQDTVGNEQFF,TGTGCCAGCAGCCAAGACACGGTCGGGAATGAGCAGTTCTTC
NA,NA,TRBV7-9,TRBJ1-2,CASSRSTGPAVYTF,TGCGCCAGCAGCCGAAGCACAGGGCCGGCCGTGTACACCTTC
TRBD1,NA,TRBV6-5,TRBJ1-4,CASSITGTEEEKLFF,TGTGCCAGCAGTATTACCGGGACAGAAGAGGAGAAACTGTTTTTT
NA,NA,TRBV4-3,TRBJ1-1,CASSQDRQGREAFF,TGCGCCAGCAGCCAAGATCGGCAGGGTCGAGAAGCTTTCTTT
NA,NA,TRBV25-1,TRBJ1-6,CASSDLTGSALHF,TGTGCCAGCAGCGACCTCACAGGGTCGGCCCTCCACTTT
TRBD1,NA,TRBV7-6,TRBJ2-3,CASSRRARDRAKPDTQYF,TGTGCCAGCAGCAGACGGGCCCGGGACAGGGCTAAGCCAGATACGCAGTATTTT
TRBD1,NA,TRBV6-6,TRBJ1-5,CASRDRGDQPQHF,TGTGCCAGCAGAGACAGGGGAGATCAGCCCCAGCATTTT
NA,NA,TRBV6-5,TRBJ1-4,CASERFSGPNEKLFF,TGTGCCAGCGAGAGGTTCTCAGGGCCTAATGAAAAACTGTTTTTT
NA,NA,TRBV12-3/TRBV12-4,TRBJ1-2,CASSFQGNYGYTF,TGTGCCAGCAGTTTTCAGGGGAACTATGGCTACACCTTC
NA,once,TRBV11-1,TRBJ1-2,CASSLARQTYGYTF,TGTGCCAGCAGCTTAGCTCGACAGACGTATGGCTACACCTTC